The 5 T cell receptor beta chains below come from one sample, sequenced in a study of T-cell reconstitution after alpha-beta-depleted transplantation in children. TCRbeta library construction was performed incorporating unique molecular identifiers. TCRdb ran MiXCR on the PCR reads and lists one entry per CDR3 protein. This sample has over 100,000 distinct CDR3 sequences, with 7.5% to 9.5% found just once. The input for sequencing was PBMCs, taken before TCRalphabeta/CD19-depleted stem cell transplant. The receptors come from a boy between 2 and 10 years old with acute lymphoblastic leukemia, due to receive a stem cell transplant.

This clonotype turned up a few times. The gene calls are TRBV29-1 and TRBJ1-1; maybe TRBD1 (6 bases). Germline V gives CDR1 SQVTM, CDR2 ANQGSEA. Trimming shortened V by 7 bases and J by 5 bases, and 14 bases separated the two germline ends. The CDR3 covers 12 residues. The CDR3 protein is CSASPGVTEAFF. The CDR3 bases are TGCAGCGCTTCCCCAGGGGTGACTGAAGCTTTCTTT.

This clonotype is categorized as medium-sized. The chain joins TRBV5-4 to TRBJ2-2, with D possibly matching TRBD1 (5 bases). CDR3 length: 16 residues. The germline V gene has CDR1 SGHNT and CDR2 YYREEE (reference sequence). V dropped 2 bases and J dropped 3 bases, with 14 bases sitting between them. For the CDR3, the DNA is TGTGCCAGCAGCTTCCCCCCAGGGTCGGACACCGGGGAGCTGTTTTTT. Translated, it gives CASSFPPGSDTGELFF.

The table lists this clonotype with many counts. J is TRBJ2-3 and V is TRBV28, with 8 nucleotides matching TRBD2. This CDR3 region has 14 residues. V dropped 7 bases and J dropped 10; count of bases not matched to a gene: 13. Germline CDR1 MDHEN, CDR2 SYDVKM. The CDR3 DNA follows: TGTGCCAGCACGAATCCGGGGGGGCTGAACGCGCAGTATTTT. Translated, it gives CASTNPGGLNAQYF.

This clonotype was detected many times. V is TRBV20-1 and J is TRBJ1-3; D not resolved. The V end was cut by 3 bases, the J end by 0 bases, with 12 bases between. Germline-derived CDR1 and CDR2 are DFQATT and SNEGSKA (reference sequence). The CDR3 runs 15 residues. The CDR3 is CSARTTISSGNTIYF. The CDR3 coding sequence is TGCAGTGCTAGGACAACTATCAGCTCTGGAAACACCATATATTTT.

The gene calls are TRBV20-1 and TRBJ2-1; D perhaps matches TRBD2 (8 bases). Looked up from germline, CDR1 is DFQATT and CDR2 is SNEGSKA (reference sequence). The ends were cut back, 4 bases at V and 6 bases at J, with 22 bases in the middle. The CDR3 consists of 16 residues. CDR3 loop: CSAKVLQAGDSNEQFF. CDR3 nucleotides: TGCAGTGCTAAGGTCCTTCAAGCGGGGGACAGCAATGAGCAGTTCTTC.